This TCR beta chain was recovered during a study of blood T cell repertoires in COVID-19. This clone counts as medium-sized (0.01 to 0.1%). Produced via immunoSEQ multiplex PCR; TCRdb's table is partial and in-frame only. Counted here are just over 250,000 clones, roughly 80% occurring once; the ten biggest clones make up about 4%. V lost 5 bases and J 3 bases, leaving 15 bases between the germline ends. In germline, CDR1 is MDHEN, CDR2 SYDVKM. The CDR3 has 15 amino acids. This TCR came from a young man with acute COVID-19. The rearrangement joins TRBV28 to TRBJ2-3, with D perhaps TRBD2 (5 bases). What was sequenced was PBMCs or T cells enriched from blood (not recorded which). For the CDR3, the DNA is TGTGCCAGCAGTCCCTTGGGAGTAAAAACAGATACGCAGTATTTT. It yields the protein CASSPLGVKTDTQYF.